One sample yielded the 22 T cell receptor beta chains listed below, sequenced in a study of tissue T cells after allogeneic stem cell transplantation (dated by TCRdb to the early 2020s). Sample time point, as interpreted from the label and publication: mouse harvest day 7 after allogeneic transplant. Each mouse graft, delivered by tail vein injection, combined 10^6 splenic CD5+ T cells with 10^7 T-cell-depleted bone marrow cells. The library was made by the immunoSEQ multiplex PCR assay. TCRdb's version of the immuneACCESS table is confined to in-frame rearrangements and falls short of the full clone set. An unresolved V gene accounts for under half of the shortfall where checked; the remainder is of unknown origin. The sample data list some 5,000 clones, and around 50% of these were observed just once. The ten largest clones represent about a tenth of the sample. The sample taken for sequencing was gut tissue. The receptors derive from a female BALB/c mouse given C57BL/6 T cells with graft-versus-host disease after an allogeneic hematopoietic cell transplant.

In the case of this clone: Gene names are the mouse ones. The CDR3 extends 1 residue past the end of the read, so its final part is completed from the germline J gene. The rearrangement links TRBV1 to TRBJ2-2; 10 bases line up with TRBD2. J lost 1 base, V lost 1 base, and 0 bases had no gene match. CDR1 is NSQYPW, CDR2 LRSPGD, per germline (reference sequence). The CDR3 extends over 16 amino acids. CDR3 sequence: CTCSAGLGGNTGQLYF. The CDR3 DNA, read in part, is TGCACCTGCAGTGCAGGACTGGGGGGAAACACCGGGCAGCTCTAC.

Only a few counts were recorded for this clone. The genes are named according to mouse. The read ends 1 residue shy of where the CDR3 ends; the end is completed using the germline J gene. This sequence joins TRBV26 and TRBJ2-7, with TRBD1 identical over 10 bases. The CDR3 loop spans 14 amino acids. J lost 3 bases, V lost 2 bases, and 1 base had no gene match. The germline gives CDR1 KGHPV, CDR2 FQNQEV (reference sequence). The DNA read from the CDR3 is TGTGCCAGCAGTCTGGGGACAGGGGTCTATGAACAGTAC. It specifies CASSLGTGVYEQY. The CDR3, in full, reads CASSLGTGVYEQYF.

On this clone itself: Gene names are mouse gene names. The read ends 1 residue before the CDR3 terminus; that terminus is restored from the germline J gene. The V call is TRBV3, the J call TRBJ2-4; 9 bases are shared with TRBD2. Germline CDR1 reads SNHLY; CDR2 reads FYNGKV (reference sequence). The length of the CDR3 is 14 residues. The junction had 4 bases not matched to a gene; V was cut back by 4 bases and J by 5 bases. CDR3 DNA, as far as it was read: TGTGCCAGCAGCTCACCGGGACTGGGAAACACCTTGTAC. This gives the protein CASSSPGLGNTLY. The complete CDR3 sequence is CASSSPGLGNTLYF.

Turning to this clone: Gene and germline names: mouse. The read gets to within 1 residue of the CDR3 end, and the germline J gene fills in the rest. The chain combines TRBV12-2 with TRBJ2-7, with 11 positions matching TRBD2. CDR3 size: 14 residues. V was pared by 4 bases and J by 6 bases, with 7 bases of the junction left unmatched. In germline, CDR1 is SGHLS, CDR2 HYDKME. CDR3 protein: CASSLTGGALEQYF. CDR3 bases read: TGTGCCAGCTCCCTAACTGGGGGGGCGCTTGAACAGTAC.

Of note for this clone: Gene names follow the mouse nomenclature. Coverage ceases 1 residue before the CDR3 finishes, and the germline J gene fills in the end. The V gene is TRBV26, the J gene TRBJ1-4; TRBD1 might be the D (5 bases). CDR1 and CDR2 (germline): KGHPV, FQNQEV (reference sequence). V dropped 6 bases and J dropped 0 bases, with 8 bases sitting between them. The CDR3 is 14 amino acids. The CDR3 sequence: CASRGPFSNERLFF. The part of the CDR3 DNA that was read is TGTGCCAGCAGGGGACCTTTTTCCAACGAAAGATTATTT.

Comments on this clone: Each gene name is a mouse one. The CDR3 extends 1 residue past the end of the read, so its final part is completed from the germline J gene. This chain connects TRBV3 to TRBJ1-1; 8 bases are a match to TRBD1. Germline V gene data show CDR1 as SNHLY and CDR2 as FYNGKV (reference sequence). The CDR3 consists of 14 residues. The J segment lost 1 base and the V segment lost 4 bases, leaving 2 bases of the junction unmatched. Incomplete CDR3 DNA: TGTGCCAGCAGCTGGACAGGGAGAAACACAGAAGTCTTC. This gives the protein CASSWTGRNTEVF. The complete CDR3 reads CASSWTGRNTEVFF.

Worth noting for this clone: Gene names follow the mouse nomenclature. With the read ending 1 residue before the CDR3 end, the germline J gene is used to fill in that end. The chain links TRBV26 to TRBJ2-3; no definite D call. CDR1 is KGHPV and CDR2 is FQNQEV in the germline V gene (reference sequence). V lost 5 bases and J 4 bases, leaving 4 bases between the germline ends. This CDR3 has 11 amino acids. The DNA read from the CDR3 is TGTGCCAGCAGTAAATCAGAAACGCTGTAT. It encodes CASSKSETLY. The full CDR3 reads CASSKSETLYF.

A note on this clone: The genes and germline here are from mouse. The CDR3 goes on 1 residue after the read ends, and that part is filled in from the germline J gene. This chain connects TRBV23 to TRBJ2-3. Germline V gene data show CDR1 as KGHTA and CDR2 as FQNQQP. The CDR3 has 14 amino acids. This chain's CDR3 is CSSSQSGSAETLYF. The DNA read from the CDR3 is TGCTCCAGCAGTCAATCGGGTAGTGCAGAAACGCTGTAT.

By proportion, this clone is medium-sized. Mouse germline and gene names are used. From the germline J gene comes the end of the CDR3, since the read stops 1 residue before it. This sequence joins TRBV13-1 and TRBJ2-7; TRBD2 matches 10 bases. The J segment lost 0 bases and the V segment lost 0 bases, leaving 3 bases of the junction unmatched. Germline CDR1 NSHNY, CDR2 SYGAGN. This CDR3 has 16 residues. The CDR3 loop reads CASSDGLGGPSYEQYF. The CDR3 bases that were read are TGTGCCAGCAGTGATGGACTGGGGGGACCCTCCTATGAACAGTAC.

This clone was counted a few times. Any gene name here is a mouse gene name. With the read ending 1 residue before the CDR3 end, the germline J gene is used to fill in that end. The rearrangement joins TRBV26 to TRBJ1-4; D is unclear. Germline CDR1 reads KGHPV; CDR2 reads FQNQEV (reference sequence). V was pared by 2 bases and J by 3 bases, with 7 bases between. CDR3 size: 14 residues. CDR3 protein: CASSLPGANERLFF. The covered CDR3 bases are TGTGCCAGCAGTCTGCCAGGAGCCAACGAAAGATTATTT. The variable domain in full, with the rest retrieved from reference TRBV26 and TRBJ1-4, is NSKVIQTPRYLVKGQGQKAKMRCIPEKGHPVVFWYQQNKNNEFKFLINFQNQEVLQQIDMTEKRFSAECPSNSPCSLEIQSSEAGDSALYLCASSLPGANERLFFGHGTKLSVL.

In the case of this clone: Genes and germline come from the mouse. The sequenced fragment ends 1 residue before the CDR3 boundary, so the rest is inferred from the germline J gene. The rearrangement uses TRBV23 and TRBJ1-6; no DNA check was done on the table's D call, TRBD1. TRBJ1-6 is annotated as an ORF whose role is uncertain. The germline gives CDR1 KGHTA, CDR2 FQNQQP. The CDR3 is 12 amino acids. CDR3 DNA (partial): TGCTCCAGCAGTCATGGACAGGGGCCCCTCTAC. Translating it yields CSSSHGQGPLY. The whole CDR3 is CSSSHGQGPLYF.

Notes on this clone: Mouse names are used for the genes. The read stops 1 residue short of the end of the CDR3; the missing end is completed from the germline J gene. The V and J genes are TRBV19 and TRBJ1-2, with a possible D match to TRBD1 (5 bases). V was clipped by 4 bases and J by 0 bases, with 10 bases between them. CDR1 is FNHDT and CDR2 is SITEND in the germline V gene (reference sequence). The length of the CDR3 is 14 residues. The CDR3 DNA, read in part, is TGTGCCAGCAGTTCGGACATTACAAACTCCGACTACACC. Amino acid sequence: CASSSDITNSDYT. The full CDR3 reads CASSSDITNSDYTF.

To note about this clone: Mouse names are used for the genes. The read terminates 1 residue before the CDR3 end, so the remaining end is supplied by the germline J gene. The chain links TRBV3 to TRBJ2-4; D might be TRBD1 or TRBD2, each matching 6 bases. Per the germline V gene, CDR1 is SNHLY and CDR2 is FYNGKV (reference sequence). Trimming removed 2 bases at V and 2 bases at J, with 8 bases between. The CDR3 extends over 14 amino acids. Partial CDR3 DNA: TGTGCCAGCAGCTTACGGGGGCCTCAAAACACCTTGTAC. This codes for CASSLRGPQNTLY. The full CDR3 protein reads CASSLRGPQNTLYF. Full variable domain (outside the CDR3, taken from reference TRBV3 and TRBJ2-4): GPKVLQIPSHQIIDMGQMVTLNCDPVSNHLYFYWYKQILGQQMEFLVNFYNGKVMEKSKLFKDQFSVERPDGSYFTLKIQPTALEDSAVYFCASSLRGPQNTLYFGAGTRLSVL.

Regarding this clone: Gene names are the mouse ones. Coverage ceases 1 residue before the CDR3 finishes, and the germline J gene fills in the end. This rearrangement joins TRBV13-1 to TRBJ1-2; the D is unclear. Trimming left V 4 bases short and J 0 bases short, with 10 bases between. Germline assignment: CDR1 NSHNY and CDR2 SYGAGN. The CDR3 runs to 14 residues. CDR3 DNA (partial): TGTGCCAGCAGTCCACAGAATGCAAACTCCGACTACACC. Its protein product is CASSPQNANSDYT. The whole CDR3 is CASSPQNANSDYTF.

This clone was seen just once. These gene names are mouse names. The CDR3 end falls 1 residue outside the read, so it is completed with the germline J gene. This sequence joins TRBV26 and TRBJ2-5; D is uncertain. The CDR3 is 14 residues long. Trimming shortened V by 4 bases and J by 0 bases, and 8 bases separated the two germline ends. Looked up from germline, CDR1 is KGHPV and CDR2 is FQNQEV (reference sequence). CDR3 protein: CASSPQVNQDTQYF. The CDR3 DNA, read in part, is TGTGCCAGCAGTCCCCAGGTTAACCAAGACACCCAGTAC.

This clone has only a few counts. Here the gene names and germline are mouse. The CDR3 end falls 1 residue outside the read, so it is completed with the germline J gene. The V gene is TRBV3, the J gene TRBJ1-3, with 7 positions matching TRBD1. The CDR3 has 15 amino acids. Trimming took 3 bases from V and 1 from J; bases not matched to a gene: 3. Germline V gene lookup returns CDR1 SNHLY and CDR2 FYNGKV (reference sequence). CDR3 in amino acids: CASSFIQGSGNTLYF. CDR3 bases read: TGTGCCAGCAGCTTCATACAGGGGTCTGGAAATACGCTCTAT.

Of note for this clone: Mouse gene names apply. The read stops 1 residue short of the end of the CDR3; the missing end is completed from the germline J gene. The chain couples TRBV13-3 to TRBJ2-7; TRBD1 might be the D (6 bases). The CDR3 is 12 residues long. The germline CDR1 and CDR2 sequences are NNHDY and SYVADS. V was clipped by 7 bases and J by 0 bases, with 8 bases between them. CDR3 protein: CASLDSSYEQYF. The covered CDR3 bases are TGTGCCAGCCTGGACAGCTCCTATGAACAGTAC.

As to this clone: Mouse gene names and germline throughout. Read coverage stops 1 residue before the CDR3 terminus; the germline J gene supplies the remainder. The genes are TRBV19 and TRBJ2-7; 11 positions agree with TRBD1. With 3 bases clipped from V and 2 bases from J, the junction kept 1 base outside the gene matches. CDR3 length: 14 residues. Germline CDR1 FNHDT, CDR2 SITEND (reference sequence). This chain's CDR3 is CASSRDRGTYEQYF. The part of the CDR3 DNA that was read is TGTGCCAGCAGTAGGGACAGGGGGACCTATGAACAGTAC.

Concerning this clone: Gene and germline names: mouse. From the germline J gene comes the end of the CDR3, since the read stops 1 residue before it. The genes are TRBV12-2 and TRBJ2-5; 7 bases line up with TRBD2. Germline CDR1 is SGHLS and CDR2 is HYDKME. J lost 2 bases, V lost 0 bases, and 4 bases had no gene match. The CDR3 extends over 15 amino acids. CDR3 in amino acids: CASSLDLGVQDTQYF. The CDR3 DNA, read in part, is TGTGCCAGCTCTCTCGACCTGGGGGTCCAAGACACCCAGTAC.

Note on this clone: Genes here carry mouse names. The sequenced CDR3 bases are TGTGCCAGCAGTCTGTTGAACACCGGGCAGCTCTAC. The encoded protein is CASSLLNTGQLY. The full CDR3 sequence reads CASSLLNTGQLYF. The rearrangement joins TRBV26 to TRBJ2-2, with D unclear. The read halts 1 residue ahead of the CDR3 end, with the missing end drawn from the germline J gene. This CDR3 contains 13 residues. The V end was cut by 1 base, the J end by 2 bases, with 2 bases between. Germline V CDR1 and CDR2: KGHPV, FQNQEV (reference sequence).

In its sample, this clone was seen a few times. Gene and germline names: mouse. The read stops 1 residue short of the end of the CDR3; the missing end is completed from the germline J gene. The chain links TRBV19 to TRBJ1-1; D remains unclear. V was trimmed by 2 bases and J by 0 bases, leaving 8 bases between them. The germline CDR1 and CDR2 sequences are FNHDT and SITEND (reference sequence). This CDR3 has 14 residues. The sequenced part of the CDR3 DNA is TGTGCCAGCAGTATGGGGTGGGCAAACACAGAAGTCTTC. Its translation: CASSMGWANTEVF. In full, the CDR3 reads CASSMGWANTEVFF.

About this clone: Mouse names are used for the genes. The read gets to within 1 residue of the CDR3 end, and the germline J gene fills in the rest. The chain joins TRBV26 to TRBJ1-1, with D possibly being TRBD1 (6 bases). This CDR3 comprises 14 residues. V was clipped by 6 bases and J by 0 bases, with 11 bases between them. Germline values: CDR1 KGHPV, CDR2 FQNQEV (reference sequence). Incomplete CDR3 DNA: TGTGCCAGCAGACACAGGGATGCAAACACAGAAGTCTTC. Residues: CASRHRDANTEVF. The full CDR3 protein reads CASRHRDANTEVFF.